The entry below describes one T cell receptor (beta chain). What it recognizes is unknown. This sample was included in a study of T cell repertoires in cytomegalovirus infection. The wider study: Alongside well-studied HLA-B-restricted CMV epitopes, recently identified HLA-C-restricted CMV epitopes were also used.

The CDR3 is 15 residues long. Trimming took 7 bases from V and 0 from J, leaving 13 bases between them. Per the germline V gene, CDR1 is SNHLY and CDR2 is FYNNEI. Overall study findings and caveats: Cumulative public TCR beta family frequency identified CMV carriers with the relevant HLA.

Using its own MiXCR run on the reads, TCRdb lists one record per CDR3 protein. The sample yields 75,000 to 100,000 distinct CDR3 sequences, roughly 29% seen once. This receptor was identified in a human donor in good health (CMV status not recorded). Some clones in this sample may be carry-over from other donors' samples. The chain joins TRBV2 to TRBJ2-1, with a weak D call TRBD1 (5 bases). Sequenced here: CD8+ T cells from cultured PBMCs, sampled from culture after CMV antigen stimulation. CDR3 DNA sequence: TGTGCCAGCACGCAGGGCCTACTCTCCTACAATGAGCAGTTCTTC. Protein sequence: CASTQGLLSYNEQFF.